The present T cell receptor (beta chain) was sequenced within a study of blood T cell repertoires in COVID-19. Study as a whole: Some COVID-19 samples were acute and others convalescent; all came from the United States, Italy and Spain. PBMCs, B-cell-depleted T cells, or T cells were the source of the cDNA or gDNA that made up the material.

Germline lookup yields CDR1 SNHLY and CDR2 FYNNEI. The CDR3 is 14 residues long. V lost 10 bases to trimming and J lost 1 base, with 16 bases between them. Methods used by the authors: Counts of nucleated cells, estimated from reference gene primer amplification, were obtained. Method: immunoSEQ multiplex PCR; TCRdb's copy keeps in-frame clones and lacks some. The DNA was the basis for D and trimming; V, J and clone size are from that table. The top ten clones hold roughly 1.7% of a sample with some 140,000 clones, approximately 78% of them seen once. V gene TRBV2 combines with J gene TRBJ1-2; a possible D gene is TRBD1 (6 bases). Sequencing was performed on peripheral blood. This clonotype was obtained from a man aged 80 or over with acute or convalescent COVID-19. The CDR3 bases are TGTGCCAACACGCGGGGGGCGAGTAACTATGGCTACACCTTC. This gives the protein CANTRGASNYGYTF. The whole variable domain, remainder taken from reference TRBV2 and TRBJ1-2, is EPEVTQTPSHQVTQMGQEVILRCVPISNHLYFYWYRQILGQKVEFLVSFYNNEISEKSEIFDDQFSVERPDGSNFTLKIRSTKLEDSAMYFCANTRGASNYGYTFGSGTRLTVV.